This T cell receptor (beta chain) was profiled in a study of PD-L1 blockade in urothelial cancer. TCRdb's copy holds only in-frame clones and misses some; the assay was immunoSEQ multiplex PCR. This table holds about 84,000 clones, 82% found once. This clone was recorded once. Germline assignment: CDR1 SGDLS and CDR2 YYNGEE. J gave up 4 bases and V 0 bases, and 13 bases lay outside the gene matches. This CDR3 comprises 17 residues. Sequences were derived from PBMCs, sampled around atezolizumab (anti-PD-L1) treatment. The clonotype was recovered from a man in his 70s with urothelial cancer. V usage is TRBV9 and J usage is TRBJ2-7, with 7 bases lining up with TRBD2. Here the CDR3 DNA reads TGTGCCAGCAGCGTAGGGCCCACTAGCGAGTTCGGATACGAGCAGTACTTC. Amino acids: CASSVGPTSEFGYEQYF.